A single sample is the source of the 7 T cell receptor beta chains below, sequenced in a study of CD8+CD57+ T cells in acquired aplastic anemia. Genomic DNA, serving as template, underwent TCR beta VDJ and CDR3 profiling. TCRdb recomputed calls from the reads with MiXCR, one row per CDR3 protein. The table has approximately 95,000 distinct CDR3 sequences, around two thirds seen once. By flow cytometry, patients selected for sequencing had shown an expansion of CD8+CD57+ cells. The sample taken for sequencing was sorted CD4+, CD8+, or CD8+CD57+ T cells (not recorded which) from PBMCs. These TCRs come from a human donor with aplastic anemia.

In this sample, this clonotype turned up many times. The CDR3 bases are TGTGCCAGCAGCCCTGTAACGGGGACCCAAGAGACCCAGTACTTC. Amino acids: CASSPVTGTQETQYF. The gene calls are TRBV11-2 and TRBJ2-5; D might be TRBD1 or TRBD2, each matching 5 bases. V was pared by 5 bases and J by 1 base, with 14 bases between. The CDR3 runs 15 residues. Per germline, CDR1 SGHAT and CDR2 FQNNGV.

The rearrangement links TRBV19 to TRBJ2-5; D is perhaps TRBD2 (7 bases). The germline V gene encodes CDR1 LNHDA and CDR2 SQIVND (reference sequence). The CDR3 runs to 14 residues. Trimming pared 5 bases from V and 5 bases from J, leaving 15 bases between. CDR3 amino acids: CASSSSQGGETQYF. CDR3 DNA sequence: TGTGCCAGTAGTTCCTCACAGGGAGGGGAGACCCAGTACTTC.

The chain uses TRBV19 and TRBJ2-4; TRBD2 aligns across 15 bases. Germline V gives CDR1 LNHDA, CDR2 SQIVND (reference sequence). The CDR3 consists of 17 residues. Unmatched junction bases numbered 11, after V lost 5 bases and J lost 9 bases. The CDR3 reads CASSPGTSGRMLGIQYF. CDR3 nucleotides: TGTGCCAGTAGTCCAGGGACTAGCGGGAGGATGTTAGGCATTCAGTACTTC.

This clonotype was seen at least ten times. The rearrangement links TRBV19 to TRBJ2-1; tentatively, D is TRBD2 (6 bases). Germline CDR1 is LNHDA and CDR2 is SQIVND (reference sequence). The length of the CDR3 is 12 residues. The V and J ends lost 8 bases and 4 bases respectively, with 9 bases between them. The CDR3 sequence is CASVGGYNEQFF. DNA of the CDR3: TGTGCCAGTGTGGGGGGTTACAATGAGCAGTTCTTC.

V gene TRBV15 combines with J gene TRBJ1-2; D remains unclear. The CDR3 is made up of 14 amino acids. The V end was cut by 5 bases, the J end by 6 bases, with 16 bases between. CDR1 and CDR2 from the germline V gene are LNHNV and YYDKDF (reference sequence). The CDR3 loop reads CATSPQVGSDGYTF. The CDR3 DNA sequence: TGTGCCACCAGCCCACAAGTTGGATCTGATGGCTACACCTTC.

CDR3 DNA sequence: TGTGCCAGCAGTGAGTTTAGGCCCGCGAGTTCCTACGAGCAGTACTTC. Protein: CASSEFRPASSYEQYF. V gene TRBV2 combines with J gene TRBJ2-7, with D unclear. The germline V and J ends were trimmed by 3 bases and 1 base, with 16 bases remaining between them. Germline CDR1 SNHLY, CDR2 FYNNEI. The CDR3 totals 16 residues.

This CDR3 is CASSLLAGVSDTQYF. The CDR3 coding sequence is TGTGCCAGCAGCTTACTAGCGGGAGTCTCAGATACGCAGTATTTT. The V gene is TRBV13, the J gene TRBJ2-3; TRBD2 matches at 10 bases. Losses at the gene ends were 2 bases for V and 4 bases for J; bases not matched to a gene: 3. The V gene's germline CDR1 is PRHDT and CDR2 FYEKMQ (reference sequence). CDR3 length: 15 amino acids.